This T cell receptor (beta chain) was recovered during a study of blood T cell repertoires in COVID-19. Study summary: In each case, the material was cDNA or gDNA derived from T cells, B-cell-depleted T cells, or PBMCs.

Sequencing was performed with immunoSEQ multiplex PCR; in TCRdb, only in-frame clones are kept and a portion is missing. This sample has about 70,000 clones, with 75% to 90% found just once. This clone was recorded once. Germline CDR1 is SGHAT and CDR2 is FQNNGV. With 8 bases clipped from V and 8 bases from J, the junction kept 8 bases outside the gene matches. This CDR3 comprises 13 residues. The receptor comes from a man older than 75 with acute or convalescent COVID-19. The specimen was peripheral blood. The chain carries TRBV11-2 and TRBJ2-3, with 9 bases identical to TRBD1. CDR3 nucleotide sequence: TGTGCCAGCGAGACAGGGGGGCGGGTTACGCAGTATTTT. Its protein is CASETGGRVTQYF.